The source of this T cell receptor beta chain is a study of shared clonotypes between healthy human individuals. Findings and limits, study-wide: Clonotype sharing among donors likely depends on sequencing depth.

Assay execution proceeded at the deep level. Replicate PCRs from sorted subsets contained approximately 190 ng DNA, which is around 30,000 T cell genomes. TCRdb keeps only in-frame clones here, not all; method: immunoSEQ multiplex PCR. Counted here are 1.5 million to 1.9 million clones, 95% to 99% occurring once; the ten biggest clones make up roughly 0.45%. Germline lookup yields CDR1 MDHEN and CDR2 SYDVKM. The CDR3 length is 17 residues. V gave up 3 bases and J gave up 0 bases, with 18 bases separating them. As concerns this clone: Antigen specificity is unknown.

The V call is TRBV28, the J call TRBJ2-7; D is possibly TRBD1 or TRBD2 (7 bases each). The origin of this receptor is a man aged 30 to 45 in good health. Sequencing was carried out using naive CD4+ T cells sorted from blood. As to subset: CD45RA+ positively selected. CDR3 DNA: TGTGCCAGCAGTTTCACCACGCCCAGGGGGGGCTCCTACGAGCAGTACTTC. It yields the protein CASSFTTPRGGSYEQYF.